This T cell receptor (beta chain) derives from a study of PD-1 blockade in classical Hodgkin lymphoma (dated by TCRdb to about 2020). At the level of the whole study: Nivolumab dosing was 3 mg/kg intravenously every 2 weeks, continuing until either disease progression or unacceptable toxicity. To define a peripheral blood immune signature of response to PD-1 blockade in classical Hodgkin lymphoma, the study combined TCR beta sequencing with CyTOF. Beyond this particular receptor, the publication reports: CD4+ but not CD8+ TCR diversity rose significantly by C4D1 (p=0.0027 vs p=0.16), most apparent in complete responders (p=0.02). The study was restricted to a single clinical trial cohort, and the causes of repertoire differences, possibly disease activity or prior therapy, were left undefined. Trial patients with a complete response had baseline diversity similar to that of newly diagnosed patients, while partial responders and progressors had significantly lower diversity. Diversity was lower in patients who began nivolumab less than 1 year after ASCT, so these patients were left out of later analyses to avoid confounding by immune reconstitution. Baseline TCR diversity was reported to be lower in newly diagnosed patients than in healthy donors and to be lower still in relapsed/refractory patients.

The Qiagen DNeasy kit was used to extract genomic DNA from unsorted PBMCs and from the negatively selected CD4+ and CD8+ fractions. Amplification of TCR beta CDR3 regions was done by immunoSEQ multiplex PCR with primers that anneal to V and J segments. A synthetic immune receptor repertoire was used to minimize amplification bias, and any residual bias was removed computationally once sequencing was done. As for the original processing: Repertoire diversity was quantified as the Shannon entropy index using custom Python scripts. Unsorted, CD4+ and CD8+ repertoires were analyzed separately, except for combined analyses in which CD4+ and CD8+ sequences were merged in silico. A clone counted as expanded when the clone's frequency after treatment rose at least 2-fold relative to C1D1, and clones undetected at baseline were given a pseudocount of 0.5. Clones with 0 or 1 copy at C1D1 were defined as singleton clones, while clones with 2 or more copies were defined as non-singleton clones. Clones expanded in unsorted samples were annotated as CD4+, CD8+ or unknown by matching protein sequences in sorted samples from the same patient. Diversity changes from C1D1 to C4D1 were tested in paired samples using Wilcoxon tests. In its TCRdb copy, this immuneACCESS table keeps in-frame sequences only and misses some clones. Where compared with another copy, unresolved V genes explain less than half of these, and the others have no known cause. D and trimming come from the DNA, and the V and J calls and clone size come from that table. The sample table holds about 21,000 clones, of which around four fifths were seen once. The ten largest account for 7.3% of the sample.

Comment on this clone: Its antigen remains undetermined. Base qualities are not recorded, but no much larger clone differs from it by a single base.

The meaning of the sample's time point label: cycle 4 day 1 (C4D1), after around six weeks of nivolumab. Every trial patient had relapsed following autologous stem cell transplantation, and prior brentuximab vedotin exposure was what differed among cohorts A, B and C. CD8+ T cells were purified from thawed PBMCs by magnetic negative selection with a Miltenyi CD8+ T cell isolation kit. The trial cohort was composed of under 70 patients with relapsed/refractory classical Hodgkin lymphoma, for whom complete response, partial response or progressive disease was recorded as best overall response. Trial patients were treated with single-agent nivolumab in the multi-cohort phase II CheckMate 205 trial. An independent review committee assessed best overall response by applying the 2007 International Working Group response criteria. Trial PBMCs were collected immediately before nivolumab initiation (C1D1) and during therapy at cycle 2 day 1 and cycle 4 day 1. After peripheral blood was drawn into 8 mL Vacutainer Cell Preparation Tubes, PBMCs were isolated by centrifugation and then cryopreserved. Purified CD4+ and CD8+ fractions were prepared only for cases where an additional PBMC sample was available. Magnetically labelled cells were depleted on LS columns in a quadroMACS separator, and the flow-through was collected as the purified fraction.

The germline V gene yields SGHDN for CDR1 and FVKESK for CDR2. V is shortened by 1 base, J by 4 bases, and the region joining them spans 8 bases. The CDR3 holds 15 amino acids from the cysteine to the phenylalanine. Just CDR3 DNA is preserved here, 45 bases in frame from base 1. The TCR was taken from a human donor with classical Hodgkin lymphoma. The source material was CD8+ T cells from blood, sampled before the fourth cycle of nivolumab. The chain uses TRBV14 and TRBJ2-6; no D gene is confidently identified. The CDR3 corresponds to CASSQGWSGANVLTF. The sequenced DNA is TGTGCCAGCAGCCAAGGTTGGAGCGGGGCCAACGTCCTGACTTTC.